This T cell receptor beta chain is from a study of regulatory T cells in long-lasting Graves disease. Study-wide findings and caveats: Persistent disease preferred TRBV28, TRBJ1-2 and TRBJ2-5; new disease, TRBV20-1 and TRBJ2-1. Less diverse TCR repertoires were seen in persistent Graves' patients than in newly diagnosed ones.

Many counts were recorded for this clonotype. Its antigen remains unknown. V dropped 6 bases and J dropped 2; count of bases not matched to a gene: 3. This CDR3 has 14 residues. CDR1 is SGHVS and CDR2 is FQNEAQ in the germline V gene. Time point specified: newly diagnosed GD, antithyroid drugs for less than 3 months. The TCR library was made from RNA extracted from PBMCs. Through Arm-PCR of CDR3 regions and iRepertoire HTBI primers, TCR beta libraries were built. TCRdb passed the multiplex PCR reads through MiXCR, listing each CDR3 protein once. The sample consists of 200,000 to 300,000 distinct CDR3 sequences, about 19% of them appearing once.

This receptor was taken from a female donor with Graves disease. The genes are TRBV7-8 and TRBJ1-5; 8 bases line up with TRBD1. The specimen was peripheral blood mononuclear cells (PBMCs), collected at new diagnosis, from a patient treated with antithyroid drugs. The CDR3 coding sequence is TGTGCCAGCAGTTCGGACAGGGGCAATCAGCCCCAGCATTTT. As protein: CASSSDRGNQPQHF.